This T cell receptor beta chain was sequenced for a study of T cells in Graves' hyperthyroidism and ophthalmopathy (dated by TCRdb to about 2019). With respect to the entire study: Peripheral blood was sampled at the time of initial diagnosis, prior to any treatment. To identify TCR V-J signatures that set the groups apart, the researchers used a discovery cohort of 100 patients, made up of 43 with Graves' ophthalmopathy and 57 with stable Graves' hyperthyroidism. Prospective prediction of ophthalmopathy was tested in an independent validation cohort consisting of fewer than 20 hyperthyroidism patients and around 16 patients who later progressed to ophthalmopathy. For training and testing, the 80 to 100 patients in the discovery cohort were randomly divided in a 7:3 ratio. The study also compared thyroid tissue and blood T-cell repertoires from a handful of Graves' hyperthyroidism patients. Once sampling was done, hyperthyroidism patients were given methimazole at a starting dose of 30 mg daily, whereas ophthalmopathy patients were given high-dose intravenous methylprednisolone. The paper reports TCR Vbeta CDR3 sequencing of some 140 peripheral blood samples: around 45 ophthalmopathy, fewer than 80 hyperthyroidism and 17 progressor patients. Study-wide findings and limitations: Most expanded thyroid clonotypes (frequency above 0.001) were also detected in blood, suggesting blood repertoires may reflect thyroid immune responses. A model built on a 13 V-J signature distinguished ophthalmopathy from stable hyperthyroidism, reaching around 90% sensitivity and approximately 81% specificity in cross-validation and 80%/75% in testing. Sample size was not statistically predetermined, and investigators were not blinded to group allocation. In validation, the model predicted progression to ophthalmopathy a median of around 6.5 months before onset, with 70% to 71% sensitivity and almost 75% specificity.

In the ophthalmopathy patients, disease was moderately to severely active, with a Clinical Activity Score of 3 or more, a NOSPECS grade of 4 or more, and a duration of less than 3 months. Patients with uncontrolled infections, other autoimmune diseases, pregnancy or lactation were excluded. Clinical symptoms, serum thyroxine and TRAb, thyroid ultrasound, and orbital computed tomography formed the basis for the diagnoses. Ficoll-Paque density gradient centrifugation was used to isolate PBMCs from about 10 ml of fresh peripheral blood. Total RNA was extracted using Trizol reagent, and RNA quality was assessed on an Agilent 2100 Bioanalyzer. Concerning this clonotype itself: This receptor's antigen is unknown. No much larger clone is present one base from it, and per-base qualities are unavailable.

Amplification of TCR beta CDR3 regions was carried out from RNA transcripts. For the first round of RT-PCR on the TCR CDR3, the HTBI primer set was used together with the Qiagen OneStep RT-PCR kit. The libraries were constructed in a second round of multiplex PCR and then size-selected and purified. The libraries were sequenced on an Illumina HiSeq2000 using paired-end 100 bp reads. The published analysis was carried out like this. SOAPnuke was used to process the raw data, with reads discarded if the reads contained adapters or uncalled bases, had a mean Phred below 15, or lacked an exact constant-primer or identifier match. High-quality paired reads were merged using COPE v1.2.5, and each unique nucleotide sequence was defined as a clonotype. MiTCR v1.1 was used to align clonotypes to the IMGT TRBV, TRBD and TRBJ reference segments. The analysis included only V-J combinations with a frequency above 0.0001, which together covered around 99% of the repertoires. A TCS score was defined as the ratio between F50 (clonal expansion) and ExV (chaos), using BLOSUM62-based TCRdist between CDR3 peptides within each V-J. Welch's t-statistics and random forest reduced 500 to 550 V-J features to fewer than 15, which were used in a naive Bayes classifier (R e1071). TCRdb's own reprocessing of the public reads used fastp at Q25 and MiXCR and kept productive beta chains. Rows matching on CDR3 protein sequence are summarized as one entry with the most common DNA and genes. TCRdb's processing, not the authors' own work, is the source of the V and J calls. The sample table records 300,000 to 450,000 distinct CDR3 sequences; about 18% of these occur just once. Of the sample, over 35% is held by the ten largest clones.

The CDR1 and CDR2 encoded by the germline V gene are SGHRS and YFSETQ. Cut back by 2 bases and 0 bases, the V and J ends lie 10 bases apart. The CDR3 holds 15 amino acids from the cysteine to the phenylalanine. Kept here is only the CDR3 DNA, which spans 45 bases and is read in frame from base 1. This receptor was identified in a man younger than 35 with Graves' ophthalmopathy. The sequence joins TRBV5-1 to TRBJ2-3; the D segment could be TRBD2, given 6 matching bases. Sequenced input: blood. The sequenced DNA is TGCGCCAGCAGCTTATACAGCGGGAGCACAGATACGCAGTATTTT. Its coded protein is CASSLYSGSTDTQYF.